This T cell receptor (beta chain) stems from a study of blood T cell repertoires in COVID-19. Overall study context: PBMCs, B-cell-depleted T cells, or T cells provided the cDNA or gDNA that made up the material.

Under the authors' procedure: Amplified reference gene primers provided the basis for estimating nucleated cell counts. TCRdb's copy holds only in-frame clones and misses some; the assay was immunoSEQ multiplex PCR. The V and J calls and clone size were taken over from that table, and D and trimming were inferred from the DNA. The sample contains around 300,000 clones, 88% of which appear only once. Trimming took 5 bases from V and 5 from J; bases not matched to a gene: 17. The CDR3 consists of 18 residues. CDR1 and CDR2 from the germline V gene are SGHTA and FQGNSA. The material sequenced was PBMCs or T cells enriched from blood (not recorded which). The chain uses TRBV7-2 and TRBJ1-5; TRBD1 agrees at 8 bases. This TCR came from a woman aged 60-70 years in a cohort exposed to, infected with or recovered from COVID-19 (not recorded which). The CDR3 nucleotides read TGTGCCAGCAGCCCTCTCGCGGCCAGGGGGCAACGGGATCAGCCCCAGCATTTT. Translating it yields CASSPLAARGQRDQPQHF.